This T cell receptor beta chain is drawn from a study of T cell responses to AZD1222 COVID-19 vaccine. Findings and limits, study-wide: Increased Spike-specific TCR breadth and depth were observed after two AZD1222 doses.

After removal of 9 bases from V and 8 bases from J, the junction contained 4 bases not matched to a gene. The CDR3 totals 11 residues. CDR1 is LNHDA, CDR2 SQIVND, per germline (reference sequence). Concerning this clone: The antigen is undetermined.

Here immunoSEQ multiplex PCR was the method, and the copy in TCRdb shows in-frame clones only, minus some. Seen here are about 100,000 clones, around 90% observed once, and the top ten hold roughly 5%. The sample here was peripheral blood, taken 28 days after the second AZD1222 dose. This TCR came from an adult who received the AZD1222 COVID-19 vaccine. This sequence joins TRBV19 and TRBJ1-2, with 9 bases lining up with TRBD1. The CDR3 region is CASRTGEGYTF. The CDR3 DNA is TGTGCCAGCAGGACAGGGGAAGGCTACACCTTC.